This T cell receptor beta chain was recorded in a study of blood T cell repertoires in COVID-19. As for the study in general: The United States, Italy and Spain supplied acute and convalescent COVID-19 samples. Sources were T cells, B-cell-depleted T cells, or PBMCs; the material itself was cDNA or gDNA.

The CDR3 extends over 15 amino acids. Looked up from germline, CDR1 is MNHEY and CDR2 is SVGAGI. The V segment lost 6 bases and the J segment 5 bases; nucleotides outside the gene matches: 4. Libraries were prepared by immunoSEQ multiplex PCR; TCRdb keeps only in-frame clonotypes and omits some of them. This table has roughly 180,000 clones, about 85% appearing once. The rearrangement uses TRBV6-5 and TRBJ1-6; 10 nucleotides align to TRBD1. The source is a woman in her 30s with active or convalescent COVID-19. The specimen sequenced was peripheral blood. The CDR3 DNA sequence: TGTGCCAGCAGGTGGGACAGGGGTAATAATTCACCCCTCCACTTT. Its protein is CASRWDRGNNSPLHF.